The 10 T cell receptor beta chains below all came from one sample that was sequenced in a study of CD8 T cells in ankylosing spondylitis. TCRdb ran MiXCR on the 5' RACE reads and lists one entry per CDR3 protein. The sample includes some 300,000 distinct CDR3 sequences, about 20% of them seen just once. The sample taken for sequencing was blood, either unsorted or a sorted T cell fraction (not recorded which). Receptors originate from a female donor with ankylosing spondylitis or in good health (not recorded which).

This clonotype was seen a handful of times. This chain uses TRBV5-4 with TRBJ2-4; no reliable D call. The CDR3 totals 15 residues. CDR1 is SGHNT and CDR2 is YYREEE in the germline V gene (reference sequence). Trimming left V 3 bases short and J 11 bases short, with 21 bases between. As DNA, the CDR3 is TGTGCCAGCAGCTCGCGAGAACTGAAAGTTCATGTTCAGTACTTC. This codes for CASSSRELKVHVQYF.

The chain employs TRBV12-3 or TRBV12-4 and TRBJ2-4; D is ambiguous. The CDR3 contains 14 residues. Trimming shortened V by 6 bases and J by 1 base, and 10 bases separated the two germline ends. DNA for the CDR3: TGTGCCAGCAGACAGCACGGGGCCAAAAACATTCAGTACTTC. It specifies CASRQHGAKNIQYF.

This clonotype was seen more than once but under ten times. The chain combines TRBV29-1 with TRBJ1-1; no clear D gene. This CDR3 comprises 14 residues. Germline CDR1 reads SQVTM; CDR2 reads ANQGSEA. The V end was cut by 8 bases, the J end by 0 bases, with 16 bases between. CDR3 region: CSPGLLGMNTEAFF. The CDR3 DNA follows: TGCAGCCCTGGTTTGTTGGGGATGAACACTGAAGCTTTCTTT.

CDR3 coding DNA: TGTGCCAGCAGACAGACTAGCGGCGATGAGCAGTTCTTC. Amino acid sequence: CASRQTSGDEQFF. V and J are TRBV6-2 or TRBV6-3 and TRBJ2-1; 9 nucleotides align to TRBD2. In germline, CDR1 is MNHEY, CDR2 SVGEGT. This CDR3 is built from 13 residues. V lost 6 bases, J lost 8 bases, and 5 bases stayed unmatched.

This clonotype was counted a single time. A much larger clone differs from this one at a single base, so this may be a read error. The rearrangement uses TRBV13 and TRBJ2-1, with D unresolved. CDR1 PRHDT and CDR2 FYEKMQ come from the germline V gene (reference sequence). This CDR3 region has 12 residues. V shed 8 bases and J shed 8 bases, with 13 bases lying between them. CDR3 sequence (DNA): TGTGCCAGCCGCGCGCAGACTGATGAGCAGTTCTTC. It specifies CASRAQTDEQFF. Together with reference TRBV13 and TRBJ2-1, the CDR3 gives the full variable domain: AAGVIQSPRHLIKEKRETATLKCYPIPRHDTVYWYQQGPGQDPQFLISFYEKMQSDKGSIPDRFSAQQFSDYHSELNMSSLELGDSALYFCASRAQTDEQFFGPGTRLTVL.

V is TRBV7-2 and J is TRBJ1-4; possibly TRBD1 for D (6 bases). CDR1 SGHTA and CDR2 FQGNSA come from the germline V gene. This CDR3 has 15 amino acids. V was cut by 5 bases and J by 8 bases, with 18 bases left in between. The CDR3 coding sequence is TGTGCCAGCAGCGAGTCCAGGGGAGCATTAGAAAAACTGTTTTTT. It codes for CASSESRGALEKLFF.

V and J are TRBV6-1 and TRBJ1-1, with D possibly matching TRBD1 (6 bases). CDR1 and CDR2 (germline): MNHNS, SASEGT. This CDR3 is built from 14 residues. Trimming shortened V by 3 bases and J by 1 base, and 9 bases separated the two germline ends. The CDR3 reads CASSDHRENTEAFF. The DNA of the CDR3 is TGTGCCAGCAGTGACCACAGGGAGAACACTGAAGCTTTCTTT.

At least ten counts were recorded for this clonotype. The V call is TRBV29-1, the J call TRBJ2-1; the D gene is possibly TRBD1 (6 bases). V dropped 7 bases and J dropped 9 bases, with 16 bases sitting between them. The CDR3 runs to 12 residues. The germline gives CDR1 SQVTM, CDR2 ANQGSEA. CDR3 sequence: CSGGPGAGEQFF. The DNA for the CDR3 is TGCAGCGGAGGACCAGGGGCGGGTGAGCAGTTCTTC.

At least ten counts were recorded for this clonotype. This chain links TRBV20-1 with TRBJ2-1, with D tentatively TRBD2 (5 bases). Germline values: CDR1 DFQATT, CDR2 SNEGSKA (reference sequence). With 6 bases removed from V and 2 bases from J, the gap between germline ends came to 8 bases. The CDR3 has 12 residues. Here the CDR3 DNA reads TGCAGTGCCGCGGGTGCCTACAATGAGCAGTTCTTC. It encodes CSAAGAYNEQFF.

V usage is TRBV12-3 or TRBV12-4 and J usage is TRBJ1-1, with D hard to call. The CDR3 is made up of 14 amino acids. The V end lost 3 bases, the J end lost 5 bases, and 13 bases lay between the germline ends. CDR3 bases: TGTGCCAGCAGTTTGTCAGGAATGGGAACTGAAGCTTTCTTT. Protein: CASSLSGMGTEAFF.